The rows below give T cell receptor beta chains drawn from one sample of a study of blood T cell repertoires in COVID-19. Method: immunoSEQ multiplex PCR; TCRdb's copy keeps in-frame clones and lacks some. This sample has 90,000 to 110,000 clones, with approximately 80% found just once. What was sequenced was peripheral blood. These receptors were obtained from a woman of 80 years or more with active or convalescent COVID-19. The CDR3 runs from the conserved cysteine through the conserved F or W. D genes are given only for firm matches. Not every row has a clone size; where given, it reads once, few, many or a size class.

cdr3_nt: TGTGCCAGCAGTGAGGCTTCTGGGGCTGCTGGGGCCAACGTCCTGACTTTC
cdr3_aa: CASSEASGAAGANVLTF
clone_size: NA
j_call: TRBJ2-6
v_call: TRBV2
d_call: NA

cdr3_nt: TGTGCCAGCAGTTTCACGTTTGGCGCAGGGGGCCTGGGGGCTAATGAAAAACTGTTTTTT
cdr3_aa: CASSFTFGAGGLGANEKLFF
clone_size: NA
j_call: TRBJ1-4
v_call: TRBV28
d_call: TRBD1

cdr3_nt: TGTGCCAGCAGCCTAGCGGGGGGAAATAATTCACCCCTCCACTTT
cdr3_aa: CASSLAGGNNSPLHF
clone_size: few
j_call: TRBJ1-6
v_call: TRBV7-8
d_call: NA

cdr3_nt: TGTGCCAGCAGCACGACTAGCGGGAATGCGGTTGGTGAGCAGTTCTTC
cdr3_aa: CASSTTSGNAVGEQFF
clone_size: NA
j_call: TRBJ2-1
v_call: TRBV7-2
d_call: TRBD2

cdr3_nt: TGTGCCAGCAGTGAAGCGGGCGAACAGGCTTTCTTT
cdr3_aa: CASSEAGEQAFF
clone_size: few
j_call: TRBJ1-1
v_call: TRBV2
d_call: NA

cdr3_nt: TGTGCCAGCAGCTTAGGACTAACAGGGGACACAGATACGCAGTATTTT
cdr3_aa: CASSLGLTGDTDTQYF
clone_size: once
j_call: TRBJ2-3
v_call: TRBV13
d_call: TRBD1

cdr3_nt: TGTGCCAGCAGCCCCGGGGGCTCCTACGAGCAGTACTTC
cdr3_aa: CASSPGGSYEQYF
clone_size: NA
j_call: TRBJ2-7
v_call: TRBV7-2
d_call: NA

cdr3_nt: TGTGCCAGCAGCGTACTACCTTCCAATGAGCAGTTCTTC
cdr3_aa: CASSVLPSNEQFF
clone_size: NA
j_call: TRBJ2-1
v_call: TRBV9
d_call: NA

cdr3_nt: TGCGCCAGCAGCCAAGTCAAGGCAGGGGACACAGATACGCAGTATTTT
cdr3_aa: CASSQVKAGDTDTQYF
clone_size: once
j_call: TRBJ2-3
v_call: TRBV4-1
d_call: NA

cdr3_nt: TGTGCCAGCAGTTCGGGGCTGCGGGGCATTGGGTACAATGAGCAGTTCTTC
cdr3_aa: CASSSGLRGIGYNEQFF
clone_size: medium-sized
j_call: TRBJ2-1
v_call: TRBV28
d_call: NA

cdr3_nt: TGTGCCAGCAGCCCATCCCCGGGACAGGGTCTAACTGGGGCCAACGTCCTGACTTTC
cdr3_aa: CASSPSPGQGLTGANVLTF
clone_size: NA
j_call: TRBJ2-6
v_call: TRBV5-6
d_call: TRBD1

cdr3_nt: TGTGCCAGCAGCTTAAGGGGACAGGGCACCTATGGCTACACCTTC
cdr3_aa: CASSLRGQGTYGYTF
clone_size: NA
j_call: TRBJ1-2
v_call: TRBV7-2
d_call: TRBD1

cdr3_nt: TGTGCCAGCAGCAAAGACCCGGGTAGCTCTGGAAACACCATATATTTT
cdr3_aa: CASSKDPGSSGNTIYF
clone_size: once
j_call: TRBJ1-3
v_call: TRBV21-1
d_call: NA

cdr3_nt: TGTGCCAGCAGGATCGACAGGGGGGAGGGCTATGGCTACACCTTC
cdr3_aa: CASRIDRGEGYGYTF
clone_size: NA
j_call: TRBJ1-2
v_call: TRBV2
d_call: TRBD1

cdr3_nt: TGTGCCAGTAGGAAGGGTGGAGGACTAGCAGCCTACGAGCAGTACTTC
cdr3_aa: CASRKGGGLAAYEQYF
clone_size: many
j_call: TRBJ2-7
v_call: TRBV19
d_call: TRBD2

cdr3_nt: TGTGCCAGCAGTTTGGACCGAGGGGCTTTCTTT
cdr3_aa: CASSLDRGAFF
clone_size: few
j_call: TRBJ1-1
v_call: TRBV28
d_call: NA

cdr3_nt: TGTGCCAGCAGCGTAGATCCCAGGGGGCAGGGAGAGACCCAGTACTTC
cdr3_aa: CASSVDPRGQGETQYF
clone_size: NA
j_call: TRBJ2-5
v_call: TRBV9
d_call: TRBD1

cdr3_nt: TGCGCCAGCAGCTTGGCCTCGACTAGCGGGGGTGCCAAAAACATTCAGTACTTC
cdr3_aa: CASSLASTSGGAKNIQYF
clone_size: NA
j_call: TRBJ2-4
v_call: TRBV5-1
d_call: TRBD2

cdr3_nt: TGCGCCAGCAGCTCGGACCGGGACTATCCATCGGAGACCCAGTACTTC
cdr3_aa: CASSSDRDYPSETQYF
clone_size: NA
j_call: TRBJ2-5
v_call: TRBV5-1
d_call: TRBD2

cdr3_nt: TGTGCCAGCAGCCTTAAATCCCAACTAGCGGGAGGGCCTTTGAACACCGGGGAGCTGTTTTTT
cdr3_aa: CASSLKSQLAGGPLNTGELFF
clone_size: NA
j_call: TRBJ2-2
v_call: TRBV6-6
d_call: TRBD2

cdr3_nt: TGCGCCAGCAGCTTGGACGGCACCGGGAGCTACGAGCAGTACTTC
cdr3_aa: CASSLDGTGSYEQYF
clone_size: once
j_call: TRBJ2-7
v_call: TRBV5-1
d_call: NA

cdr3_nt: TGTGCCAGCACCGCAAGGACAGGGGGCGGTAACGCTGAAGCTTTCTTT
cdr3_aa: CASTARTGGGNAEAFF
clone_size: NA
j_call: TRBJ1-1
v_call: TRBV27
d_call: TRBD1

cdr3_nt: TGTGCCTGGACATCCGGGGGGGCTGGCTACACCTTC
cdr3_aa: CAWTSGGAGYTF
clone_size: NA
j_call: TRBJ1-2
v_call: TRBV30
d_call: NA

cdr3_nt: TGCAGTGCTAGTGACAGGCTCCAAGAGACCCAGTACTTC
cdr3_aa: CSASDRLQETQYF
clone_size: NA
j_call: TRBJ2-5
v_call: TRBV20-1
d_call: NA

cdr3_nt: TGTGCCAGCGGACTAGCGGGAACGTCCTACAATGAGCAGTTCTTC
cdr3_aa: CASGLAGTSYNEQFF
clone_size: few
j_call: TRBJ2-1
v_call: TRBV11-3
d_call: TRBD2

cdr3_nt: TGTGCCTGGAGTCCATCCAGGGGGCGCTTTAGCTATGGCTACACCTTC
cdr3_aa: CAWSPSRGRFSYGYTF
clone_size: NA
j_call: TRBJ1-2
v_call: TRBV30
d_call: TRBD1

cdr3_nt: TGCGCCAGCAGCTTGGGGGACAGCTTGGATGGCTACACCTTC
cdr3_aa: CASSLGDSLDGYTF
clone_size: few
j_call: TRBJ1-2
v_call: TRBV5-1
d_call: TRBD1

cdr3_nt: TGTGCCAGCGGCAGTGGACAGGGATGGAAAAGTGAGCAGTTCTTC
cdr3_aa: CASGSGQGWKSEQFF
clone_size: once
j_call: TRBJ2-1
v_call: TRBV27
d_call: TRBD1

cdr3_nt: TGTGCCAGCAGCCAGGGGACTAGCGGGGTCCGAGAGACCCAGTACTTC
cdr3_aa: CASSQGTSGVRETQYF
clone_size: NA
j_call: TRBJ2-5
v_call: TRBV3-1/TRBV3-2
d_call: TRBD2

cdr3_nt: TGCGCCAGCAGCTTAGTACCTAGCGCGCAAGAGACCCAGTACTTC
cdr3_aa: CASSLVPSAQETQYF
clone_size: NA
j_call: TRBJ2-5
v_call: TRBV5-1
d_call: NA

cdr3_nt: TGTGCCATCAGTCGCGGGACAGGGCTCAATCAGCCCCAGCATTTT
cdr3_aa: CAISRGTGLNQPQHF
clone_size: NA
j_call: TRBJ1-5
v_call: TRBV10-3
d_call: TRBD1